A selection of T cell receptor beta chains follows, all from one sample in a study of long-term antiretroviral therapy in people with HIV. Method: immunoSEQ multiplex PCR; TCRdb's copy keeps in-frame clones and lacks some. The sample yields 30,000 or so clones, around 90% seen once. This specimen consisted of unsorted PBMCs, obtained 5.2 years after starting antiretroviral therapy. These receptors were collected from a woman in her thirties or forties with HIV. Both conserved end residues are part of each CDR3. The order of the fields is J gene, V gene, CDR3 protein.

j_gene: TRBJ2-5; v_gene: TRBV11-2; CDR3aa: CASSLDFGGGLETQYF
j_gene: TRBJ1-2; v_gene: TRBV10-3; CDR3aa: CAISERSDYGYTF
j_gene: TRBJ2-7; v_gene: TRBV9; CDR3aa: CASSARDRGGEQYF
j_gene: TRBJ2-7; v_gene: TRBV6-5; CDR3aa: CASSYPEQGAYEQYF
j_gene: TRBJ2-7; v_gene: TRBV5-6; CDR3aa: CASSPLGQGFDEQYF
j_gene: TRBJ1-1; v_gene: TRBV4-1; CDR3aa: CASSLGGKTEAFF
j_gene: TRBJ1-3; v_gene: TRBV5-8; CDR3aa: CASSFVTGTPRSGNTIYF
j_gene: TRBJ1-1; v_gene: TRBV6-1; CDR3aa: CASSFSPVNTEAFF
j_gene: TRBJ1-2; v_gene: TRBV30; CDR3aa: CAWSVGGRAGYTF
j_gene: TRBJ2-7; v_gene: TRBV2; CDR3aa: CASRAGLTYEQYF
j_gene: TRBJ1-2; v_gene: TRBV7-2; CDR3aa: CASSRMTGEWGYTF
j_gene: TRBJ2-3; v_gene: TRBV7-9; CDR3aa: CASQGGLGTDTQYF
j_gene: TRBJ2-3; v_gene: TRBV2; CDR3aa: CASSLHTDTQYF
j_gene: TRBJ1-4; v_gene: TRBV18; CDR3aa: CASSPPEVGTGGAIREKLFF
j_gene: TRBJ1-4; v_gene: TRBV7-9; CDR3aa: CASSLGAQGGGKLFF
j_gene: TRBJ2-6; v_gene: TRBV7-6; CDR3aa: CASSSGGANVLTF
j_gene: TRBJ2-5; v_gene: TRBV9; CDR3aa: CASSVGLAGVETQYF
j_gene: TRBJ1-1; v_gene: TRBV19; CDR3aa: CASVFGAYTEAFF
j_gene: TRBJ2-5; v_gene: TRBV19; CDR3aa: CASSTSGDPETQYF
j_gene: TRBJ1-1; v_gene: TRBV19; CDR3aa: CASSIPWTGKIEAFF
j_gene: TRBJ2-1; v_gene: TRBV11-3; CDR3aa: CASSPGTATNNEQFF
j_gene: TRBJ2-1; v_gene: TRBV15; CDR3aa: CATSRDSYNEQFF
j_gene: TRBJ2-5; v_gene: TRBV9; CDR3aa: CASSVDLAGNQETQYF
j_gene: TRBJ2-2; v_gene: TRBV7-9; CDR3aa: CASREDREGTGELFF
j_gene: TRBJ1-2; v_gene: TRBV18; CDR3aa: CASHRGAYGYTF
j_gene: TRBJ1-5; v_gene: TRBV15; CDR3aa: CATSRGVYSNQPQHF
j_gene: TRBJ2-6; v_gene: TRBV10-3; CDR3aa: CASSGTVSGANVLTF
j_gene: TRBJ1-2; v_gene: TRBV19; CDR3aa: CASSQQVTNYGYTF
j_gene: TRBJ2-5; v_gene: TRBV19; CDR3aa: CASSMGRRETQYF
j_gene: TRBJ2-1; v_gene: TRBV19; CDR3aa: CASRREAIPRVGNEQFF
j_gene: TRBJ2-1; v_gene: TRBV5-6; CDR3aa: CASSGTGTRDLDEQFF
j_gene: TRBJ2-1; v_gene: TRBV20-1; CDR3aa: CSARDLREQFF
j_gene: TRBJ1-1; v_gene: TRBV5-4; CDR3aa: CASSGGPGGGDTEAFF
j_gene: TRBJ1-5; v_gene: TRBV18; CDR3aa: CASSPTKGRGQPQHF
j_gene: TRBJ1-1; v_gene: TRBV5-4; CDR3aa: CASSSRTGSGNTEAFF
j_gene: TRBJ1-2; v_gene: TRBV4-3; CDR3aa: CASSPRDTGQGYGYTF
j_gene: TRBJ2-3; v_gene: TRBV6-1; CDR3aa: CASPTATSTDTQYF
j_gene: TRBJ2-1; v_gene: TRBV4-2; CDR3aa: CASSPQRGAGNEQFF
j_gene: TRBJ1-4; v_gene: TRBV10-3; CDR3aa: CAISSRGRDGNEKLFF
j_gene: TRBJ2-7; v_gene: TRBV7-2; CDR3aa: CASSPQASIGLHFEQYF
j_gene: TRBJ2-7; v_gene: TRBV28; CDR3aa: CASSLTTAGGVSQYF
j_gene: TRBJ1-2; v_gene: TRBV11-2; CDR3aa: CASSEQDRVDGYTF
j_gene: TRBJ2-4; v_gene: TRBV30; CDR3aa: CAWSPGGKGNIQYF
j_gene: TRBJ2-7; v_gene: TRBV11-3; CDR3aa: CASSQYRWFDEQYF
j_gene: TRBJ2-2; v_gene: TRBV5-1; CDR3aa: CASSLRAGESTTGELFF
j_gene: TRBJ1-1; v_gene: TRBV19; CDR3aa: CASRTSGGRGTEAFF
j_gene: TRBJ1-2; v_gene: TRBV30; CDR3aa: CAWNVAGGGYTF
j_gene: TRBJ2-1; v_gene: TRBV5-1; CDR3aa: CASSSRPGGEQITYNEQFF